The 9 T cell receptor beta chains listed next were all sequenced from one sample in a study of OX40 agonist ivuxolimab in advanced cancers. TCRdb keeps only in-frame clones here, not all; method: immunoSEQ multiplex PCR. The data contain 60,000 or so clones, 70% to 90% of them singletons. The material sequenced was CD4+ or CD8+ T cells sorted from blood, taken in a trial of the OX40 agonist ivuxolimab. These receptors were taken from an adult with an advanced solid tumor such as melanoma, head and neck, liver or kidney cancer.

The V gene is TRBV9, the J gene TRBJ1-1, with unresolved D. This CDR3 is built from 13 residues. Germline-derived CDR1 and CDR2 are SGDLS and YYNGEE. Trimming took off 2 bases at V and 2 bases at J, with 7 bases between the two ends. The CDR3 here is CASSVNSNTEAFF. CDR3 nucleotides: TGTGCCAGCAGCGTTAACAGCAACACTGAAGCTTTCTTT.

The rearrangement links TRBV27 to TRBJ2-1; 8 nucleotides match TRBD2. The CDR3 contains 15 residues. Losses at the gene ends were 1 base for V and 7 bases for J; bases not matched to a gene: 6. CDR1 is MNHEY and CDR2 is SMNVEV in the germline V gene (reference sequence). The CDR3 sequence is CASSLLSGSGNEQFF. The CDR3 DNA reads as TGTGCCAGCAGTTTATTGAGCGGGAGCGGAAATGAGCAGTTCTTC.

The rearrangement uses TRBV6-1 and TRBJ2-4; the match to TRBD1 covers 7 bases. Germline lookup yields CDR1 MNHNS and CDR2 SASEGT. This CDR3 has 15 residues. The ends lost 7 bases at V and 0 bases at J; junction bases unmatched: 6. CDR3 bases: TGTGCCAGCACCGGACAGGTCCTAGCCAAAAACATTCAGTACTTC. This encodes CASTGQVLAKNIQYF.

The chain has TRBV5-6 and TRBJ2-7, with D perhaps matching TRBD1 (5 bases). V was clipped by 2 bases and J by 5 bases, with 20 bases between them. CDR1 and CDR2 from the germline V gene are SGHDT and YYEEEE. The CDR3 extends over 16 amino acids. Written as DNA, the CDR3 is TGTGCCAGCAGCTTTAGAAGGACAACTCTCACTAACGAGCAGTACTTC. It specifies CASSFRRTTLTNEQYF.

J is TRBJ1-1 and V is TRBV5-4; D possibly corresponds to TRBD1 (5 bases). The CDR3 covers 15 residues. The V end was cut by 0 bases, the J end by 4 bases, with 13 bases between. Germline loops: CDR1 SGHNT, CDR2 YYREEE (reference sequence). The DNA for the CDR3 is TGTGCCAGCAGCTTGGATTCGTGGGGGGGCACTGAAGCTTTCTTT. This codes for CASSLDSWGGTEAFF.

The chain uses TRBV11-3 and TRBJ2-3; D may correspond to TRBD1 or TRBD2 (6 bases each). V was cut by 2 bases and J by 2 bases, with 8 bases left in between. The length of the CDR3 is 14 residues. Germline CDR1 and CDR2: SGHNT and YENEEA. CDR3 residues: CASSLRGDTDTQYF. CDR3 in DNA: TGTGCCAGCAGCTTAAGGGGGGACACAGATACGCAGTATTTT. Full variable domain (outside the CDR3, taken from reference TRBV11-3 and TRBJ2-3): EAGVVQSPRYKIIEKKQPVAFWCNPISGHNTLYWYLQNLGQGPELLIRYENEEAVDDSQLPKDRFSAERLKGVDSTLKIQPAELGDSAVYLCASSLRGDTDTQYFGPGTRLTVL.

The chain combines TRBV6-5 with TRBJ2-3; D may be TRBD2 (5 bases). CDR3 size: 14 residues. CDR1 is MNHEY, CDR2 SVGAGI, per germline. The V end was cut by 8 bases, the J end by 2 bases, with 14 bases between. The CDR3 reads CASSKEAVTDTQYF. The CDR3 DNA sequence: TGTGCCAGCTCAAAGGAAGCGGTCACAGATACGCAGTATTTT.

The chain links TRBV19 to TRBJ1-6; 10 nucleotides match TRBD1. CDR1 LNHDA and CDR2 SQIVND come from the germline V gene (reference sequence). The CDR3 extends over 17 amino acids. Trimming at V came to 4 bases and at J to 5 bases, leaving 8 bases not matched to a gene. The CDR3 region has the DNA TGTGCCAGTAGTACGACAGGGGGCGCGGGGCATAATTCACCCCTCCACTTT. The encoded protein is CASSTTGGAGHNSPLHF.

The chain is built from TRBV27 and TRBJ2-5; D ambiguous. The CDR3 consists of 14 residues. Trimming pared 2 bases from V and 0 bases from J, leaving 7 bases between. Germline assignment: CDR1 MNHEY and CDR2 SMNVEV (reference sequence). The CDR3 is CASSLVADQETQYF. The CDR3 bases are TGTGCCAGCAGTTTAGTTGCAGACCAAGAGACCCAGTACTTC.